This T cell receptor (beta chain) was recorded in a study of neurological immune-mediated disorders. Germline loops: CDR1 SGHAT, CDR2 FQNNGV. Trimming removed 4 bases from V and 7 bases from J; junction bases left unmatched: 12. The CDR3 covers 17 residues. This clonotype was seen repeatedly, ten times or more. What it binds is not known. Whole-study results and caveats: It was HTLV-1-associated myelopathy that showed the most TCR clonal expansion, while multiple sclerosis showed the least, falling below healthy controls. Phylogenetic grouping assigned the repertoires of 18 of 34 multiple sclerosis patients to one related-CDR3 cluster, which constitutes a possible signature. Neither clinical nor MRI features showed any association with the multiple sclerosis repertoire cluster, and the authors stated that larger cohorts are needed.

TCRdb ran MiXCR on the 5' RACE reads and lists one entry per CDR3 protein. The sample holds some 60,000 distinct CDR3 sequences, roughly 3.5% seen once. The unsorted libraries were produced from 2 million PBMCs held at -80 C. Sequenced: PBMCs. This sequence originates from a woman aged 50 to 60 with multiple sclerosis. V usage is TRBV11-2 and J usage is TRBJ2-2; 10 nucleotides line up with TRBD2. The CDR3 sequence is CASSSTSSGRARGELFF. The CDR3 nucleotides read TGTGCCAGCAGCTCGACCTCAAGCGGGAGGGCCCGCGGGGAGCTGTTTTTT. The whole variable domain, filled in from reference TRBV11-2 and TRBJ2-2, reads EAGVAQSPRYKIIEKRQSVAFWCNPISGHATLYWYQQILGQGPKLLIQFQNNGVVDDSQLPKDRFSAERLKGVDSTLKIQPAKLEDSAVYLCASSSTSSGRARGELFFGEGSRLTVL.